The source of this T cell receptor beta chain is a study of T cells and Merkel cell carcinoma outcomes. Notes on the study in general: Merkel cell carcinoma outcomes were reportedly predicted by repertoire and T-cell density.

Germline CDR1 is MRHNA and CDR2 is SNTAGT. The CDR3 runs to 16 residues. Unmatched junction bases numbered 15, after V lost 8 bases and J lost 3 bases. TCRdb keeps only in-frame clones here, not all; method: immunoSEQ multiplex PCR. The sample has roughly 11,000 clones, 95% seen once. Details on this clone: Its antigen is still unknown.

The sample comprised tumor tissue from Merkel cell carcinoma. The sequence derives from a human donor with Merkel cell carcinoma. V usage is TRBV6-4 and J usage is TRBJ2-7, with 8 bases fitting TRBD2. The CDR3 protein is CASWGTTSGHLYEQYF. Here the CDR3 DNA reads TGTGCCAGCTGGGGCACCACTAGCGGACACCTCTACGAGCAGTACTTC.